Listed here are 25 T cell receptor beta chains from one sample, sequenced in a study of blood T cells in healthy people across ages. Together with a sample-barcoded 5' primer, a J-beta primer mix was included in a second PCR lasting roughly 6 to 12 cycles. Via MiXCR, TCRdb re-called the 5' RACE reads, giving one row per CDR3 protein. The sample lists 850,000 to 1,100,000 distinct CDR3 sequences; roughly two fifths were seen once. The sample taken for sequencing was blood. The source is a man between 18 and 35 years old in good health.

The gene calls are TRBV12-3 or TRBV12-4 and TRBJ2-2; 9 bases are shared with TRBD1. CDR3 length: 15 amino acids. V shed 6 bases and J 4 bases; nucleotides not matched to a gene: 6. The DNA of the CDR3 is TGTGCCAGCAGCCGCGGGACAGGGTCCACCGGGGAGCTGTTTTTT. This codes for CASSRGTGSTGELFF.

This sequence joins TRBV4-1 and TRBJ2-4; TRBD1 matches 7 bases. V trimming: 5 bases; J trimming: 2 bases; junction bases outside the gene matches: 3. This CDR3 contains 14 residues. Germline V CDR1 and CDR2: MGHRA, YSYEKL. This CDR3 reads CASSTGVPKNIQYF. CDR3 sequence (DNA): TGCGCCAGCAGCACAGGGGTCCCCAAAAACATTCAGTACTTC.

Note on this clonotype: This may be a read error, as it is one base from a much larger clone. The V gene is TRBV29-1, the J gene TRBJ2-5; TRBD1 matches 7 bases. Judging by the DNA end, TRBJ2-1 fits better; the J call may be wrong. The CDR3 runs 13 residues. Germline V CDR1 and CDR2: SQVTM, ANQGSEA. CDR3 protein: CSAPTGYQETQFF. The CDR3 DNA reads TGCAGCGCCCCGACAGGGTACCAAGAGACCCAGTTCTTC.

In this sample, this clonotype turned up a few times. The genes are TRBV29-1 and TRBJ2-1; 9 bases are shared with TRBD1. Germline V gene lookup returns CDR1 SQVTM and CDR2 ANQGSEA. The CDR3 runs 13 residues. Trimming removed 4 bases from V and 7 bases from J; junction bases left unmatched: 5. The CDR3 DNA reads TGCAGCGTTGTGTACAGGGGGCCAAATGAGCAGTTCTTC. Translation gives CSVVYRGPNEQFF.

This chain uses TRBV7-9 with TRBJ1-4, with a weak D call TRBD1 (5 bases). The CDR3 is 16 amino acids. Germline values: CDR1 SEHNR, CDR2 FQNEAQ (reference sequence). The V gene lost 1 base and the J gene lost 4 bases, with 13 bases spanning the gap. CDR3 coding DNA: TGTGCCAGCAGCTTAGGCCCAGCAGGGCTTAATGAAAAACTGTTTTTT. Amino acid sequence: CASSLGPAGLNEKLFF.

V and J are TRBV20-1 and TRBJ1-5; the D is unclear. In germline, CDR1 is DFQATT, CDR2 SNEGSKA (reference sequence). The ends were cut back, 1 base at V and 3 bases at J, with 13 bases in the middle. The CDR3 consists of 15 residues. CDR3 coding DNA: TGCAGTGCTAGAGGGGGAGGAGAGTTCAATCAGCCCCAGCATTTT. Its protein is CSARGGGEFNQPQHF.

The rearrangement links TRBV14 to TRBJ2-4; D gene unclear. Trimming removed 1 base from V and 0 bases from J, with 10 bases in between. Looked up from germline, CDR1 is SGHDN and CDR2 is FVKESK. There are 16 residues in the CDR3. The CDR3 region has the DNA TGTGCCAGCAGCCAAGGCGGATTACTAGCCAAAAACATTCAGTACTTC. Its translation is CASSQGGLLAKNIQYF.

CDR3 region: CASSFSGSGKETQYF. The CDR3 nucleotides read TGTGCCAGCAGCTTCTCAGGGTCGGGGAAAGAGACCCAGTACTTC. V and J are TRBV7-2 and TRBJ2-4; D possibly uses TRBD1 or TRBD2 (5 bases each). The assigned J gene may be wrong: the sequence end matches TRBJ2-5 better. The germline gives CDR1 SGHTA, CDR2 FQGNSA. This CDR3 comprises 15 residues.

In this sample, this clonotype turned up a few times. V usage is TRBV12-3 or TRBV12-4 and J usage is TRBJ1-1; 8 nucleotides line up with TRBD1. This CDR3 is built from 16 residues. Trimming took 7 bases from V and 1 from J; bases not matched to a gene: 11. Here the CDR3 reads CASNPRQGFTNTEAFF. For the CDR3, the DNA is TGTGCCAGCAATCCCCGACAGGGGTTTACGAACACTGAAGCTTTCTTT.

This chain links TRBV7-2 with TRBJ1-1; 7 bases fit TRBD1. J was trimmed by 2 bases and V by 3 bases; bases with no gene match: 9. CDR3 length equals 16 residues. Germline V lookup: CDR1 SGHTA, CDR2 FQGNSA. In DNA, the CDR3 is TGTGCCAGCAGCTTTGATCCACAGGGGCCTAACACTGAAGCTTTCTTT. Protein: CASSFDPQGPNTEAFF.

The chain employs TRBV25-1 and TRBJ1-2; D is undetermined. Looked up from germline, CDR1 is MGHDK and CDR2 is SYGVNS. Deletions cut 3 bases from V and 8 bases from J, with 16 bases between. This CDR3 comprises 14 residues. The CDR3 DNA reads TGTGCCAGCAGTGATACCGGGGTCGATGGGGGCTACACCTTC. It codes for CASSDTGVDGGYTF.

This clonotype was recorded many times. The chain combines TRBV12-3 or TRBV12-4 with TRBJ1-5; no definite D call. V was cut by 2 bases and J by 5 bases, with 16 bases left in between. This CDR3 region has 16 residues. CDR3 sequence (DNA): TGTGCCAGCAGTTTAAGTTACGCCAGCAAAGATCAGCCCCAGCATTTT. Protein sequence: CASSLSYASKDQPQHF.

This clonotype was found a few times. The J gene is TRBJ1-5, the V gene TRBV4-1, with D uncertain. CDR1 and CDR2 from the germline V gene are MGHRA and YSYEKL. The CDR3 sequence is 18 residues long. With 0 bases removed from V and 0 bases from J, the gap between germline ends came to 15 bases. Written as DNA, the CDR3 is TGCGCCAGCAGCCAAGACGTTGTGCCACCACTTAGCAATCAGCCCCAGCATTTT. It encodes CASSQDVVPPLSNQPQHF.

This clonotype appeared a few times. The rearrangement joins TRBV7-2 to TRBJ2-1; no clear D. CDR3 length: 17 residues. Trimming cost V 6 bases and J 2 bases, with 20 bases left between them. Germline CDR1 and CDR2: SGHTA and FQGNSA. The CDR3 loop reads CASSPIPFVGPYNEQFF. The CDR3 coding sequence is TGTGCCAGCAGTCCGATCCCTTTCGTGGGCCCCTACAATGAGCAGTTCTTC. The variable domain in full, completed from reference TRBV7-2 and TRBJ2-1, reads GAGVSQSPSNKVTEKGKDVELRCDPISGHTALYWYRQSLGQGLEFLIYFQGNSAPDKSGLPSDRFSAERTGGSVSTLTIQRTQQEDSAVYLCASSPIPFVGPYNEQFFGPGTRLTVL.

This clonotype was seen a single time. The chain uses TRBV25-1 and TRBJ1-5, with D perhaps matching TRBD1 (6 bases). V lost 4 bases, J lost 0 bases, and 13 bases lay in between. Germline V gene lookup returns CDR1 MGHDK and CDR2 SYGVNS. CDR3 size: 16 residues. The CDR3 loop is CASSGGGTSSNQPQHF. The CDR3 region has the DNA TGTGCCAGCAGTGGGGGGGGGACATCTAGCAATCAGCCCCAGCATTTT. Complete variable domain (other parts from reference TRBV25-1 and TRBJ1-5): EADIYQTPRYLVIGTGKKITLECSQTMGHDKMYWYQQDPGMELHLIHYSYGVNSTEKGDLSSESTVSRIRTEHFPLTLESARPSHTSQYLCASSGGGTSSNQPQHFGDGTRLSIL.

CDR3 nucleotides: TGTGCCAGCAGTTTAGAAGGTTCTAGCGGGGGGAATGAGCAGTTCTTC. Its protein is CASSLEGSSGGNEQFF. This chain uses TRBV12-3 or TRBV12-4 with TRBJ2-1; 11 bases map to TRBD2. This CDR3 is 16 amino acids long. V trimming: 1 base; J trimming: 7 bases; junction bases outside the gene matches: 6.

Turning to this clonotype: Its ends do not fully match the called genes, so a read error is possible. In nucleotides, the CDR3 is TGTGTCAGCAGCGGACAGGTCCGAAGCACAGATACGCAGTATTTT. Translated, it gives CVSSGQVRSTDTQYF. V is TRBV9 and J is TRBJ2-3; 7 positions agree with TRBD1. Per germline, CDR1 SGDLS and CDR2 YYNGEE. The CDR3 runs to 15 residues. Drawing the rest from reference TRBV9 and TRBJ2-3, the complete variable domain is DSGVTQTPKHLITATGQRVTLRCSPRSGDLSVYWYQQSLDQGLQFLIQYYNGEERAKGNILERFSAQQFPDLHSELNLSSLELGDSALYFCVSSGQVRSTDTQYFGPGTRLTVL.

This clonotype was found many times. The chain combines TRBV6-6 with TRBJ2-5, with D hard to call. V gave up 0 bases and J gave up 4 bases, with 3 bases separating them. The CDR3 runs to 12 residues. Germline loops: CDR1 MNHNY, CDR2 SVGAGI (reference sequence). CDR3 sequence (DNA): TGTGCCAGCAGTTACTCGACAGAGACCCAGTACTTC. This encodes CASSYSTETQYF.

This clonotype has only a few counts. The V and J genes are TRBV5-1 and TRBJ2-2, with D unclear. With 0 bases removed from V and 6 bases from J, the gap between germline ends came to 9 bases. Germline values: CDR1 SGHRS, CDR2 YFSETQ. This CDR3 contains 14 residues. The CDR3 loop reads CASSLVVRPGELFF. The CDR3 nucleotides read TGCGCCAGCAGCTTGGTCGTGAGGCCCGGGGAGCTGTTTTTT.

There are a few counts of this clonotype. V gene TRBV15 combines with J gene TRBJ2-4; TRBD1 is a possible D gene (6 bases). Trimming cost V 6 bases and J 10 bases, with 22 bases left between them. The CDR3 length is 15 residues. The germline V gene encodes CDR1 LNHNV and CDR2 YYDKDF (reference sequence). CDR3 sequence (DNA): TGTGCCACCAGTCCTACGACAGGTTCCCGTCGGATTCAGTACTTC. Translation gives CATSPTTGSRRIQYF.

The chain employs TRBV11-2 and TRBJ2-7, with unresolved D. Trimming removed 1 base at V and 5 bases at J, with 9 bases between. CDR1 is SGHAT, CDR2 FQNNGV, per germline. This CDR3 has 13 amino acids. The CDR3: CASSLAVKDEQYF. CDR3 DNA: TGTGCCAGCAGCTTAGCGGTGAAGGACGAGCAGTACTTC.

This clonotype was seen more than once but under ten times. This sequence joins TRBV4-1 and TRBJ1-1, with D unresolved. This CDR3 has 14 residues. Germline CDR1 reads MGHRA; CDR2 reads YSYEKL. Between the trimmed V and J ends, which lost 4 bases and 5 bases, there was a span of 14 bases. In DNA form, the CDR3 reads TGCGCCAGCAGCCCGGAGGACCGAAGGACTGAAGCTTTCTTT. Translating it yields CASSPEDRRTEAFF.

The chain links TRBV6-5 to TRBJ2-7; 9 bases match TRBD1. Germline CDR1 reads MNHEY; CDR2 reads SVGAGI. The V segment lost 5 bases and the J segment 2 bases; nucleotides outside the gene matches: 22. The CDR3 is 20 residues long. The CDR3 nucleotides are TGTGCCAGCAGTAACCTTCCGGGACAGGGTGTTTTTGTCTCCCCCTACGAGCAGTACTTC. This gives the protein CASSNLPGQGVFVSPYEQYF.

This clonotype has a count of ten or more. This chain joins TRBV7-6 and TRBJ2-3; 9 bases line up with TRBD1. The CDR3 spans 18 residues. The germline CDR1 and CDR2 sequences are SGHVS and FNYEAQ. V gave up 2 bases and J gave up 2 bases; unmatched junction bases: 11. As DNA, the CDR3 is TGTGCCAGCAGCTTATCCCCCCGACAGGGGGGCTACACAGATACGCAGTATTTT. Its translation is CASSLSPRQGGYTDTQYF.

This chain joins TRBV7-3 and TRBJ2-1; D is perhaps TRBD1 (5 bases). Trimming cost V 0 bases and J 5 bases, with 11 bases left between them. Per the germline V gene, CDR1 is SGHTA and CDR2 is FQGTGA. This CDR3 is built from 15 residues. CDR3 sequence: CASSLTSGNHNEQFF. The CDR3 nucleotides are TGTGCCAGCAGCTTAACGTCAGGGAACCACAATGAGCAGTTCTTC.